This T cell receptor (beta chain) was identified during a study of blood T cells in healthy people across ages. The CDR3 covers 16 residues. With 4 bases clipped from V and 4 bases from J, the junction kept 11 bases outside the gene matches. The germline gives CDR1 SGHTA, CDR2 FQGNSA. Alongside a J-beta primer mix, a sample-barcoded 5' primer served in a second PCR lasting roughly 7 to 12 cycles. MiXCR, run by TCRdb on the 5' RACE reads, gives a single entry per CDR3 protein. The sample consists of just under 550,000 distinct CDR3 sequences, approximately 25% of them appearing once. The sample was also reused in another study, on T cells of mothers and their children.

This chain links TRBV7-2 with TRBJ1-2; 8 nucleotides match TRBD1. The receptor was isolated from a boy between 10 and 17 years old in good health. Sample: blood. CDR3 region: CASSSYDRGDRYGYTF. In DNA, the CDR3 is TGTGCCAGCAGCTCCTACGACAGGGGAGATCGCTATGGCTACACCTTC.